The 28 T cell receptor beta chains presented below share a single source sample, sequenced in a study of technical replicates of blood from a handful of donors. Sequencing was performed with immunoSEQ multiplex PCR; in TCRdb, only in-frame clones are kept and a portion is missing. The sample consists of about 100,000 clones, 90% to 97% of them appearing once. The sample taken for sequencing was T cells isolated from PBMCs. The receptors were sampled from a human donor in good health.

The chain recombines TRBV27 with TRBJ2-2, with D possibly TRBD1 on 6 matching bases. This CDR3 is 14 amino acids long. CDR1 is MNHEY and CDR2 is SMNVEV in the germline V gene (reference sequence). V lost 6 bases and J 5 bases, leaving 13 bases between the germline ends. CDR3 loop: CASSRGTPTGELFF. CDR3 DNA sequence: TGTGCCAGCAGCAGGGGAACGCCGACCGGGGAGCTGTTTTTT.

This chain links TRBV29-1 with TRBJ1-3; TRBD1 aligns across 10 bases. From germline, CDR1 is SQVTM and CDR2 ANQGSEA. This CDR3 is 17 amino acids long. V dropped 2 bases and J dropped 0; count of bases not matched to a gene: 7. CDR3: CSVESGQGPFSGNTIYF. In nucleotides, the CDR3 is TGCAGCGTTGAATCGGGACAGGGGCCTTTCTCTGGAAACACCATATATTTT.

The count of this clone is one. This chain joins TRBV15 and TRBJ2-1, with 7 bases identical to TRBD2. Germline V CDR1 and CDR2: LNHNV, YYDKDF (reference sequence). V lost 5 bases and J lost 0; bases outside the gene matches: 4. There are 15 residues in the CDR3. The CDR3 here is CATSRGRDSYNEQFF. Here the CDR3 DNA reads TGTGCCACCAGCCGGGGGAGGGACTCCTACAATGAGCAGTTCTTC.

This CDR3 is CGTGSATYEQYF. CDR3 nucleotide sequence: TGTGGAACGGGATCGGCGACCTACGAGCAGTACTTC. The chain uses TRBV6-1 and TRBJ2-7; D might be TRBD2 (5 bases). The CDR3 sequence is 12 residues long. Germline V lookup: CDR1 MNHNS, CDR2 SASEGT.

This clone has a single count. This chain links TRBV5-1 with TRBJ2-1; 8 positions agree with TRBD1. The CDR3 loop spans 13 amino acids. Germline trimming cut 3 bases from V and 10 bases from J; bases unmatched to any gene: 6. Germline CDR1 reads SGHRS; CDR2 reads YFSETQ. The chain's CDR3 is CASSSGDRNEQFF. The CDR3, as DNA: TGCGCCAGCAGCTCCGGGGACAGGAACGAGCAGTTCTTC. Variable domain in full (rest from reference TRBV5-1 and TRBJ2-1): KAGVTQTPRYLIKTRGQQVTLSCSPISGHRSVSWYQQTPGQGLQFLFEYFSETQRNKGNFPGRFSGRQFSNSRSEMNVSTLELGDSALYLCASSSGDRNEQFFGPGTRLTVL.

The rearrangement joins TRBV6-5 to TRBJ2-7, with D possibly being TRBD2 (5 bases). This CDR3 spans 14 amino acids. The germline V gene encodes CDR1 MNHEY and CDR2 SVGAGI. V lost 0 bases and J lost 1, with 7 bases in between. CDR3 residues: CASSYSERSYEQYF. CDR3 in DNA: TGTGCCAGCAGTTACTCTGAGCGGTCCTACGAGCAGTACTTC.

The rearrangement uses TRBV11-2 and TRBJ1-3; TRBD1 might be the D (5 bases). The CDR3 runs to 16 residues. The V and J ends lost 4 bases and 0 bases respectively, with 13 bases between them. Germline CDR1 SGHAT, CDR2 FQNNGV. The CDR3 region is CASSSPTASSGNTIYF. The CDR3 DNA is TGTGCCAGCAGCTCCCCGACAGCCAGCTCTGGAAACACCATATATTTT.

The CDR3 sequence is CASSDPLAGEKETQYF. For the CDR3, the DNA is TGCGCCAGCAGTGACCCCCTAGCGGGAGAAAAAGAGACCCAGTACTTC. The V gene is TRBV10-1, the J gene TRBJ2-5, with TRBD2 matching over 10 bases. V lost 3 bases to trimming and J lost 3 bases; unmatched junction nucleotides: 7. Per germline, CDR1 WNHNN and CDR2 SYGVQD (reference sequence). The CDR3 is made up of 16 amino acids.

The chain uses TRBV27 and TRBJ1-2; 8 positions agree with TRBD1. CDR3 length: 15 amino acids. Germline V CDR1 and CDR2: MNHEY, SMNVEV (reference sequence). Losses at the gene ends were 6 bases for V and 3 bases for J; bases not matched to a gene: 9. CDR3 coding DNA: TGTGCCAGCAGCCGAGCTGGACAGGGTGACTATGGCTACACCTTC. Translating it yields CASSRAGQGDYGYTF.

DNA of the CDR3: TGTGCCAGCAGTCCCCCCCTACAGGGGAGCACAGATACGCAGTATTTT. Its translation is CASSPPLQGSTDTQYF. V usage is TRBV28 and J usage is TRBJ2-3, with 7 bases that match TRBD1. With V trimmed by 5 bases and J by 0 bases, 8 bases remained unmatched. Germline V gene lookup returns CDR1 MDHEN and CDR2 SYDVKM. CDR3 length: 16 residues.

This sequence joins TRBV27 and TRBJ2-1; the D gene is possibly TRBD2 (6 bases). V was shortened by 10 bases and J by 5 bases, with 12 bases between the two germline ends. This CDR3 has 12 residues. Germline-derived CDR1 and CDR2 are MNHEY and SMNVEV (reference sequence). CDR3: CATWAGNNEQFF. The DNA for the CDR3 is TGTGCCACCTGGGCGGGAAACAATGAGCAGTTCTTC.

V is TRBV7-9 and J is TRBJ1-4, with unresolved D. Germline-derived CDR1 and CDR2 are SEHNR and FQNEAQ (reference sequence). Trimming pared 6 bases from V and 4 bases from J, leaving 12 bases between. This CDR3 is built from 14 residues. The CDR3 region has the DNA TGTGCCAGCAGTTGGATAGGAGTTAATGAAAAACTGTTTTTT. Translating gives CASSWIGVNEKLFF.

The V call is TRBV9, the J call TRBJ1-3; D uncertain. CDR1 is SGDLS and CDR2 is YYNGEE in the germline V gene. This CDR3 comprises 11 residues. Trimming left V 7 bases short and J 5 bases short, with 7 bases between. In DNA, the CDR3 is TGTGCCAGCGGAGGCCGAAACACCATATATTTT. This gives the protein CASGGRNTIYF.

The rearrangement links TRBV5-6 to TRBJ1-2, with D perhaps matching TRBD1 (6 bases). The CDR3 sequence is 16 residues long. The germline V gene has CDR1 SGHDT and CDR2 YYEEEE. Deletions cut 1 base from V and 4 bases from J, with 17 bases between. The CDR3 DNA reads TGTGCCAGCAGCTTGAATCCAGGGGAGAGTGGCTATGGCTACACCTTC. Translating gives CASSLNPGESGYGYTF.

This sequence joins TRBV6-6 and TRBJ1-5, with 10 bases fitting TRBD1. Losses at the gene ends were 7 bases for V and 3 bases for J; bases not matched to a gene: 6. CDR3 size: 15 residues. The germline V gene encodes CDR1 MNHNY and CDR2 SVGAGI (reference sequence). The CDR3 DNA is TGTGCCAGCACCGGGACAGGGGCCTTCAATCAGCCCCAGCATTTT. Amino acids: CASTGTGAFNQPQHF.

The CDR3 DNA follows: TGTGCCAGCAGCTTCGTTCCAGGGTCTCTCACTGAAGCTTTCTTT. It translates to CASSFVPGSLTEAFF. The chain has TRBV5-8 and TRBJ1-1, with D possibly matching TRBD1 (5 bases). Per the germline V gene, CDR1 is SGHTS and CDR2 is YDEGEE. There are 15 residues in the CDR3. V dropped 2 bases and J dropped 4 bases, with 15 bases sitting between them. The full variable domain, completed using reference TRBV5-8 and TRBJ1-1, is EAGVTQSPTHLIKTRGQQATLRCSPISGHTSVYWYQQALGLGLQFLLWYDEGEERNRGNFPPRFSGRQFPNYSSELNVNALELEDSALYLCASSFVPGSLTEAFFGQGTRLTVV.

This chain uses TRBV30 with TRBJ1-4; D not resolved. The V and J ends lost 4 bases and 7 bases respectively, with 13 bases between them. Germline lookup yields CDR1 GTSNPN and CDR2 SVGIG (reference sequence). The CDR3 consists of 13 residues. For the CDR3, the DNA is TGTGCCTGGAATCAACGAGGAGGTGAAAAACTGTTTTTT. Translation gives CAWNQRGGEKLFF.

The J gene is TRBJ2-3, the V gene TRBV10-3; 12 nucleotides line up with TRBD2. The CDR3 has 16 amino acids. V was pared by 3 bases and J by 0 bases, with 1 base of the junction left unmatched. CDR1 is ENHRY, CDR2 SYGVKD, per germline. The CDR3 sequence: CAISDGTSGSTDTQYF. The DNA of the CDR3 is TGTGCCATCAGTGACGGGACTAGCGGGAGCACAGATACGCAGTATTTT.

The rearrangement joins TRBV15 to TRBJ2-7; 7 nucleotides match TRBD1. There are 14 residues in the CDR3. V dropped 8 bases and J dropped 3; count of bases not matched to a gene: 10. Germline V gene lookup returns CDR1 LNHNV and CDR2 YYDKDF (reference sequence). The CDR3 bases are TGTGCCACCGAGGTAGGGGGCAATAACTACGAGCAGTACTTC. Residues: CATEVGGNNYEQYF.

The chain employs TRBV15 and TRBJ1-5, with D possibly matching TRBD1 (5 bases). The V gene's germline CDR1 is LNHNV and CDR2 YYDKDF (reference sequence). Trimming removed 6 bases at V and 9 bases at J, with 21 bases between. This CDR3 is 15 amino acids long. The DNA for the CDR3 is TGTGCCACCAGAGGCCAGGGTGGGGCGGGATCGCCCCAGCATTTT. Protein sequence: CATRGQGGAGSPQHF.

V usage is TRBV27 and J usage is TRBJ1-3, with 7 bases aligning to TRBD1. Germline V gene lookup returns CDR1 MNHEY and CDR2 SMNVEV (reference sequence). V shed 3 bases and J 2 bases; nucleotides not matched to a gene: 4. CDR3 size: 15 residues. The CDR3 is CASSFSQGAGNTIYF. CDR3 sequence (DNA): TGTGCCAGCAGTTTTAGCCAGGGGGCTGGAAACACCATATATTTT.

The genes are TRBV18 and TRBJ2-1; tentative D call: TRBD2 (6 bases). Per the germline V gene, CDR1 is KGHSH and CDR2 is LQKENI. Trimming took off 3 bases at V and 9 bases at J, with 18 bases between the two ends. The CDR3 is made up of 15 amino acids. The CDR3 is CASSPPSLAPPEQFF. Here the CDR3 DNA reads TGTGCCAGCTCACCTCCGTCACTAGCACCCCCTGAGCAGTTCTTC.

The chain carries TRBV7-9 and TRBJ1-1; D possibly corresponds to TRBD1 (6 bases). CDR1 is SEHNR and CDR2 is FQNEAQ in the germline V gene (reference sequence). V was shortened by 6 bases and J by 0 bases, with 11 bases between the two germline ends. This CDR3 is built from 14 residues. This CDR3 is CASSPGQLNTEAFF. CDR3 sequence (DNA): TGTGCCAGCAGTCCCGGACAGCTGAACACTGAAGCTTTCTTT.

CDR3 sequence: CASSPSTGHNYEQYF. CDR3 bases: TGTGCCAGTAGTCCTAGCACGGGACACAACTACGAGCAGTACTTC. J is TRBJ2-7 and V is TRBV19; D is perhaps TRBD1 (6 bases). CDR1 is LNHDA, CDR2 SQIVND, per germline (reference sequence). The CDR3 loop spans 15 amino acids. V shed 5 bases and J shed 3 bases, with 17 bases lying between them.

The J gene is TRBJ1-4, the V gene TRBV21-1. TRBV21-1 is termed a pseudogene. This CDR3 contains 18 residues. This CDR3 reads CASITGLDSRLVREKLFF. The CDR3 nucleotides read TGTGCCAGCATCACGGGGTTGGATTCAAGGCTGGTACGTGAAAAACTGTTTTTT.

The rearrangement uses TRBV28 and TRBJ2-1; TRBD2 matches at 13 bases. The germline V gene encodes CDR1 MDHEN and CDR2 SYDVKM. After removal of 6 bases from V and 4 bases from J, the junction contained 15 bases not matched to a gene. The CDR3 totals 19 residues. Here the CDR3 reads CASSSTPGTSGTTYNEQFF. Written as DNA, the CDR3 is TGTGCCAGCAGCTCCACGCCCGGGACTAGCGGGACAACATACAATGAGCAGTTCTTC.

DNA of the CDR3: TGTGCCAGCAGTGGCTGGGACAGGGGACTAACAGATACGCAGTATTTT. Amino acids: CASSGWDRGLTDTQYF. The rearrangement joins TRBV2 to TRBJ2-3, with 10 bases identical to TRBD1. Germline V gene sequence: CDR1 SNHLY, CDR2 FYNNEI. V gave up 4 bases and J gave up 3 bases; unmatched junction bases: 7. The length of the CDR3 is 16 residues.

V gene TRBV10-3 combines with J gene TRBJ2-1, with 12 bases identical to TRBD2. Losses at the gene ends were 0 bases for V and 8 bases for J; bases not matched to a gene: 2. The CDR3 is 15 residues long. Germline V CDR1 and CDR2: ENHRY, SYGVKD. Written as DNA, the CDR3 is TGTGCCATCAGTGAGTCGACTAGCGGGAGCTATGAGCAGTTCTTC. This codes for CAISESTSGSYEQFF.